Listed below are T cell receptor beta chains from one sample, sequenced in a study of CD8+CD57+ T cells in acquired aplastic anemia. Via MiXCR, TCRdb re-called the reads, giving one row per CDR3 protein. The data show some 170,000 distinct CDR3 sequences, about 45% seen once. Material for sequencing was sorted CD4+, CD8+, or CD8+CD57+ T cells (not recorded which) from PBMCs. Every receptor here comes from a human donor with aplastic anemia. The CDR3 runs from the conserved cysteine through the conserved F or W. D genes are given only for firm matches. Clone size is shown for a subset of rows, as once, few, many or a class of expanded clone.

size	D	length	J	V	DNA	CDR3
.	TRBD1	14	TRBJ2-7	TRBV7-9	TGTGCCAGCAGCTTGGAACAGGGGTTGGGAGAGCAGTACTTC	CASSLEQGLGEQYF
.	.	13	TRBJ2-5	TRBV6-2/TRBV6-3	TGTGCCAGCTCCTCCCGGGTCGGTGAGACCCAGTACTTC	CASSSRVGETQYF
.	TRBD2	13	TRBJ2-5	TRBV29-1	TGCAGCGTTGGTTCCAGCGGGGGGAAGACCCAGTACTTC	CSVGSSGGKTQYF
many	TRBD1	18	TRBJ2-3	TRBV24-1	TGTGCCACCAGTGAATTACTCCCGGGACAGGGGGGGACAGATACGCAGTATTTT	CATSELLPGQGGTDTQYF
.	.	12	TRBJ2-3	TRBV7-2	TGTGCCAGCAGCGTCCTCGGGTTCAGGTGGTATTTT	CASSVLGFRWYF
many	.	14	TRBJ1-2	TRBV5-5	TGTGCCAGCAGCTCACCCGGGCAGCTTTGGGGCTACACCTTC	CASSSPGQLWGYTF
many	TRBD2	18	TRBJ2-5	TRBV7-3	TGTGCCAGCAGCTTAAGAGGACTAGCGGGGGGCCTTCAAGAGACCCAGTACTTC	CASSLRGLAGGLQETQYF
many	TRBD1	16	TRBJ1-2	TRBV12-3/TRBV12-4	TGTGCCAGCAGTTCCGTCCCGGGACAGGGAAACTATGGCTACACCTTC	CASSSVPGQGNYGYTF
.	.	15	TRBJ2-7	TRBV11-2	TGTGCCAGCAGCTTAGAATCTGGCGGAAACTACGAGCAGTACTTC	CASSLESGGNYEQYF
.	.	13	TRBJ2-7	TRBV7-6	TGTGCCAGCAGCTTAGATGCCCTCTACGAGCAGTACTTC	CASSLDALYEQYF
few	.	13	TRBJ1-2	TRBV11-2	TGTGCCAGCAGCTTAGATGAGGGCTATGGCTACACCTTC	CASSLDEGYGYTF
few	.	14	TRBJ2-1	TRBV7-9	TGTGTCAGCAGCTTAGGACAGCCGGGGGATGAGCAGTTCTTC	CVSSLGQPGDEQFF
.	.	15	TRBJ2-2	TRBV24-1	TGTGCCACCAGTTCTGGACAGCTGAACACCGGGGAGCTGTTTTTT	CATSSGQLNTGELFF
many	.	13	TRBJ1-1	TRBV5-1	TGCGCCAGCAGCTTGGGTGTGGACACTGAAGCTTTCTTT	CASSLGVDTEAFF
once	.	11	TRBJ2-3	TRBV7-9	TGTGCCAGCAGCTTGTCGGTGACGCAGTATTTT	CASSLSVTQYF
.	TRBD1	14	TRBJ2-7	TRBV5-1	TGCGCCAGCAGGCCGGGACAGGGTCGGCACGAGCAGTACTTC	CASRPGQGRHEQYF
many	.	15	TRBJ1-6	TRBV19	TGTGCCAGTAGTTTCTTCGGGATCTTGAATTCACCCCTCCACTTT	CASSFFGILNSPLHF
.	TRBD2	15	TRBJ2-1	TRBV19	TGTGCCAGTAGTGTGAGCGGGGGGGCCCACAATGAGCAGTTCTTC	CASSVSGGAHNEQFF
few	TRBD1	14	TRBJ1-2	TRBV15	TGTGCTACCAGCAGCGACAGGGGCGGATATGGCTACACCTTC	CATSSDRGGYGYTF
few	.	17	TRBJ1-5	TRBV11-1	TGTGCCAGCAGCTTAGTAATGAGGGATCTGAGCAATCAGCCCCAGCATTTT	CASSLVMRDLSNQPQHF
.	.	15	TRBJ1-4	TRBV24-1	TGTGCCACCAGTGAGGGATCCGCAACTAATGAAAAACTGTTTTTT	CATSEGSATNEKLFF
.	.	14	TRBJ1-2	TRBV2	TGTGCCAGCAGCTCGGCAGGGGCGAACTATGGCTACACCTTC	CASSSAGANYGYTF
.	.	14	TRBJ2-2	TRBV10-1	TGCGCCGCGTCCGGGACACCGAACACCGGGGAGCTGTTTTTT	CAASGTPNTGELFF
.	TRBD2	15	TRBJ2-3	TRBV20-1	TGCAGTGCTAGAGATTCACTAGCGGGAGGAGATACGCAGTATTTT	CSARDSLAGGDTQYF
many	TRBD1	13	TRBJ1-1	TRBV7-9	TGTGCCAGCAGCCCGGGACAGGGGCTGGGAGCTTTCTTT	CASSPGQGLGAFF
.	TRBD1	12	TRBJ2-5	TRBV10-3	TGTGCCTCAGGGACAGCCGACGAGACCCAGTACTTC	CASGTADETQYF
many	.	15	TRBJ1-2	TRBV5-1	TGCGCCAGCAGCACGGACGGATCCATGGGGTATGGCTACACCTTC	CASSTDGSMGYGYTF
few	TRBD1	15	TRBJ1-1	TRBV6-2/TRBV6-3	TGTGCCAGCAGTTACTGGGGACAGGGGAACACTGAAGCTTTCTTT	CASSYWGQGNTEAFF
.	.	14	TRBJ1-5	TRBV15	TGTGCCACCAGCAGAGATGGTCTCATTCAGCCCCAGCATTTT	CATSRDGLIQPQHF
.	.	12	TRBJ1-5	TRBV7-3	TGTGCTAAAGACACGGACAATCAGCCCCAGCATTTT	CAKDTDNQPQHF
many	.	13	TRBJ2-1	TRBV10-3	TGTGCCATCACCATTGACAGCTACAATGAGCAGTTCTTC	CAITIDSYNEQFF
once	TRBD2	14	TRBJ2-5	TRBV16	TGTGCCAGCACCCTAGGACTAGCGATAGAGACCCAGTACTTC	CASTLGLAIETQYF
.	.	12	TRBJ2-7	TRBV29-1	TGCAGCGCCCAAGGGCCTCAAGTAGAGCAGTACTTC	CSAQGPQVEQYF
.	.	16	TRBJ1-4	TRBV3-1	TGTGCCAGCAGCCCCTTGAGGGGCGATACTAATGAAAAACTGTTTTTT	CASSPLRGDTNEKLFF
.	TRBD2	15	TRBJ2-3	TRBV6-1	TGTGCCAGCAGCCCCCTGGGGGGGTTAACAGATACGCAGTATTTT	CASSPLGGLTDTQYF
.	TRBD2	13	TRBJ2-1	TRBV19	TGTGCCAGTGGACTAGCGGGAGGCAATGAGCAGTTCTTC	CASGLAGGNEQFF
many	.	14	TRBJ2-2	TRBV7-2	TGTGCCAGCAGCCGCGCAGGGAACACCGGGGAGCTGTTTTTT	CASSRAGNTGELFF
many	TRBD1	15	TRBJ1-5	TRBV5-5	TGTGCCAGCAGCCCGCAGACAGGGAAGAGGCAGCCCCAGCATTTT	CASSPQTGKRQPQHF
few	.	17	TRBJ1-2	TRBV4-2	TGTGCCAGCAGCACGAGGAGGTTAGGGCGCACTAACTATGGTTACACCTTC	CASSTRRLGRTNYGYTF
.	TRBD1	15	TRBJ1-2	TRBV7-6	TGTGCCAGCAGTGTGGGTCAGGGGGCGGACTATGGCTACACCTTC	CASSVGQGADYGYTF
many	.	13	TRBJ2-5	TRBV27	TGTGCCAGCAGTTTATCGGGTGGGGAGACCCAGTACTTC	CASSLSGGETQYF
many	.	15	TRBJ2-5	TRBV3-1	TGTGCCAGCAGCCAGGGGGTACGCAGGGGAGAGACCCAGTACTTC	CASSQGVRRGETQYF
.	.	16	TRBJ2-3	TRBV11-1	TGTGCCAGCAGCCCCGCCCGAAGCCTTAGCACAGATACGCAGTATTTT	CASSPARSLSTDTQYF
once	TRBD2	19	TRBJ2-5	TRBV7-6	TGTGCCAGCAGCTTCGCGCCGAAGACTAGCGGGGGGAACCAAGAGACCCAGTACTTC	CASSFAPKTSGGNQETQYF
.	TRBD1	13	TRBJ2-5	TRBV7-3	TGTGCCAGCAGCCACAGGGGGCAAGAGACCCAGTACTTC	CASSHRGQETQYF
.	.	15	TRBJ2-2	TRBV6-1	TGTGCCAGCAGTGGCACACAGGGACGGACCGGGGAGCTGTTTTTT	CASSGTQGRTGELFF
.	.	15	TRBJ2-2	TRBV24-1	TGTGCCACCAGTGATTTCGCGGGGTCCGGCGGGGAGCTGTTTTTT	CATSDFAGSGGELFF
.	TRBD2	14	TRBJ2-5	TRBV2	TGTGCCAGCCTAGGACTAGCGGGGGAAGAGACCCAGTACTTC	CASLGLAGEETQYF
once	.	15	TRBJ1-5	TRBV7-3	TGTGCCAGCAGCTTAATAGGGGCCGGCAATCAGCCCCAGCATTTT	CASSLIGAGNQPQHF
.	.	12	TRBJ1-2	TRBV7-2	TGTGCCAGCAGCTTGCGTTCTTATGGCTACACCTTC	CASSLRSYGYTF
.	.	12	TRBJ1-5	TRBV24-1	TGTGCCGCCAGTGAGGGCTATCAGCCCCAGCATTTT	CAASEGYQPQHF